This entry lists 10 T cell receptor beta chains sequenced from one sample in a study of control samples from healthy donors and cancer patients. Clones were sequenced by immunoSEQ multiplex PCR, and TCRdb holds only the in-frame ones, with some missing. The sample yields about 51,000 clones, roughly 80% seen once. The specimen sequenced was blood. These receptors were obtained from a man between 65 and 80 years old in good health.

This clone has only a few counts. CDR3 coding DNA: TGTGCCAGTCTAGGGGTAGGGAACACTGAAGCTTTCTTT. Amino acids: CASLGVGNTEAFF. The chain links TRBV3-1 (or the pseudogene TRBV3-2) to TRBJ1-1; possibly TRBD1 for D (5 bases). The germline gives CDR1 LGHDT, CDR2 YNNKEL (reference sequence). The CDR3 is 13 residues long. V lost 9 bases to trimming and J lost 1 base, with 12 bases between them.

V and J are TRBV5-4 and TRBJ2-5, with 10 bases lining up with TRBD2. This CDR3 has 15 amino acids. The trim removed 1 base at V and 5 bases at J, leaving 5 bases unmatched. CDR1 is SGHNT and CDR2 is YYREEE in the germline V gene (reference sequence). The CDR3 region is CASSLTSGIGETQYF. CDR3 coding DNA: TGTGCCAGCAGCTTGACTAGCGGGATTGGTGAGACCCAGTACTTC.

With regard to this clone: Other DNA sequences in this sample translate to the same CDR3. V usage is TRBV5-1 and J usage is TRBJ1-5; 10 nucleotides match TRBD1. Trimming at V came to 0 bases and at J to 4 bases, leaving 4 bases not matched to a gene. The CDR3 totals 16 residues. Germline lookup yields CDR1 SGHRS and CDR2 YFSETQ. The CDR3 spells CASSLGTGGGNQPQHF. The CDR3 region has the DNA TGCGCCAGCAGCTTGGGGACAGGGGGGGGGAATCAGCCCCAGCATTTT.

This sequence joins TRBV7-9 and TRBJ1-1; D call uncertain. Trimming removed 1 base at V and 1 base at J, with 10 bases between. Germline assignment: CDR1 SEHNR and CDR2 FQNEAQ (reference sequence). CDR3 length: 15 residues. The CDR3 DNA is TGTGCCAGCAGCTTAGGTGGCAGCGAGAACACTGAAGCTTTCTTT. Encoded protein: CASSLGGSENTEAFF.

The gene calls are TRBV27 and TRBJ2-6, with TRBD2 matching over 7 bases. The CDR3 has 16 amino acids. The germline V gene encodes CDR1 MNHEY and CDR2 SMNVEV (reference sequence). V dropped 4 bases and J dropped 2; count of bases not matched to a gene: 5. In DNA, the CDR3 is TGTGCCAGCAGTTCCTGGGGAGGGCCTGGGGCCAACGTCCTGACTTTC. Amino acid sequence: CASSSWGGPGANVLTF.

The rearrangement links TRBV18 to TRBJ2-5, with TRBD2 matching over 9 bases. This CDR3 contains 15 residues. Unmatched junction bases numbered 5, after V lost 3 bases and J lost 3 bases. The germline V gene has CDR1 KGHSH and CDR2 LQKENI. The CDR3 nucleotides are TGTGCCAGCTCACCTGGAGCTAGCGGGGAAGAGACCCAGTACTTC. As protein: CASSPGASGEETQYF.

The CDR3, as DNA: TGTGCCAGCAGTTCCAGGGGTTTAGGGGGCTACACCTTC. Protein sequence: CASSSRGLGGYTF. The V and J genes are TRBV12-3 or TRBV12-4 and TRBJ1-2; the D gene is possibly TRBD1 (6 bases). The CDR3 extends over 13 amino acids. V was clipped by 4 bases and J by 8 bases, with 14 bases between them.

The gene calls are TRBV14 and TRBJ2-1, with D perhaps TRBD1 (5 bases). V lost 0 bases and J 8 bases, leaving 14 bases between the germline ends. CDR3 length: 15 residues. Per the germline V gene, CDR1 is SGHDN and CDR2 is FVKESK. The DNA of the CDR3 is TGTGCCAGCAGCCAAGACAGTCAGGCCAGGGATGAGCAGTTCTTC. It is translated as CASSQDSQARDEQFF.

This clone showed up just once. V gene TRBV11-3 combines with J gene TRBJ2-1; D may be TRBD2 (5 bases). Per germline, CDR1 SGHNT and CDR2 YENEEA. CDR3 length: 14 amino acids. Trimming took 1 base from V and 10 from J, leaving 14 bases between them. CDR3 coding DNA: TGTGCCAGCAGCTTAGGACTAAGTGATCGGGAGCAGTTCTTC. Its translation: CASSLGLSDREQFF.

This chain links TRBV29-1 with TRBJ1-1, with a weak D call TRBD1 (5 bases). The CDR3 is 12 residues long. The V gene lost 6 bases and the J gene lost 7 bases, with 15 bases spanning the gap. Germline V lookup: CDR1 SQVTM, CDR2 ANQGSEA. CDR3 in DNA: TGCAGCGTAAGGGGTGGGTGGAATGAAGCTTTCTTT. This encodes CSVRGGWNEAFF.